Below are 10 T cell receptor beta chains sequenced from a single sample in a study of cytomegalovirus exposure and HLA in healthy donors. PCR employed 60 Vbeta and 13 Jbeta primers. The assay was immunoSEQ multiplex PCR, and TCRdb's table has in-frame clones only and misses some. Across approximately 130,000 clones, the top ten clones capture 2% of the sample. Material for sequencing was PBMCs. These receptors all come from a woman aged 60-75 years in good health and CMV-seronegative.

The chain carries TRBV19 and TRBJ2-4; D is unresolved. CDR1 and CDR2 from the germline V gene are LNHDA and SQIVND (reference sequence). CDR3 size: 13 residues. V was pared by 1 base and J by 6 bases, with 7 bases between. CDR3 in DNA: TGTGCCAGTAGTATAGCCAGATCAAACATTCAGTACTTC. Its translation: CASSIARSNIQYF.

The chain employs TRBV29-1 and TRBJ1-1, with a possible D match to TRBD1 (5 bases). CDR1 is SQVTM and CDR2 is ANQGSEA in the germline V gene. V lost 2 bases and J lost 1, with 8 bases in between. The CDR3 is made up of 13 amino acids. The CDR3: CSVERTQNTEAFF. The CDR3 bases are TGCAGCGTTGAAAGGACACAGAACACTGAAGCTTTCTTT. Full variable domain (outside the CDR3, taken from reference TRBV29-1 and TRBJ1-1): SAVISQKPSRDICQRGTSLTIQCQVDSQVTMMFWYRQQPGQSLTLIATANQGSEATYESGFVIDKFPISRPNLTFSTLTVSNMSPEDSSIYLCSVERTQNTEAFFGQGTRLTVV.

The chain uses TRBV7-9 and TRBJ1-6; 7 bases are shared with TRBD1. Losses at the gene ends were 4 bases for V and 7 bases for J; bases not matched to a gene: 10. The V gene's germline CDR1 is SEHNR and CDR2 FQNEAQ (reference sequence). CDR3 size: 16 residues. The CDR3 sequence is CASSSTRDSSNSPLHF. Here the CDR3 DNA reads TGTGCCAGCAGCTCAACCCGGGACAGTTCAAATTCACCCCTCCACTTT.

This chain links TRBV9 with TRBJ1-4; 8 nucleotides align to TRBD1. The CDR3 loop spans 14 amino acids. The junction had 6 bases not matched to a gene; V was cut back by 3 bases and J by 8 bases. Germline V gene sequence: CDR1 SGDLS, CDR2 YYNGEE. The CDR3 DNA sequence: TGTGCCAGCAGCGCCGGACAGGGAGGGGAAAAACTGTTTTTT. Translated: CASSAGQGGEKLFF.

CDR3 in DNA: TGCGCCAGCAGCAGGACAGAAAGCTCCTACGAGCAGTACTTC. Translation gives CASSRTESSYEQYF. V gene TRBV5-1 combines with J gene TRBJ2-7; tentatively, D is TRBD1 (6 bases). The germline V gene has CDR1 SGHRS and CDR2 YFSETQ. The CDR3 loop spans 14 amino acids. With 4 bases removed from V and 0 bases from J, the gap between germline ends came to 11 bases.

The chain uses TRBV6-1 and TRBJ2-7, with 9 bases identical to TRBD1. Germline values: CDR1 MNHNS, CDR2 SASEGT. There are 17 residues in the CDR3. V was pared by 3 bases and J by 2 bases, with 11 bases of the junction left unmatched. The DNA for the CDR3 is TGTGCCAGCAGTGATTGGGGACAGGGTCTTTTGGCCTACGAGCAGTACTTC. Its protein is CASSDWGQGLLAYEQYF.

This chain uses TRBV11-1 with TRBJ2-1, with 9 bases lining up with TRBD2. The V segment lost 4 bases and the J segment 8 bases; nucleotides outside the gene matches: 6. Germline V lookup: CDR1 SGHAT, CDR2 FQDESV (reference sequence). This CDR3 comprises 14 residues. The CDR3 DNA reads TGTGCCAGCAGCTACCGGGGACTAGCCGATGAGCAGTTCTTC. It codes for CASSYRGLADEQFF.

The chain recombines TRBV6-5 with TRBJ2-1; 9 bases match TRBD1. The CDR3 is 14 residues long. The V and J ends lost 8 bases and 4 bases, in that order; junction bases with no gene match: 6. Looked up from germline, CDR1 is MNHEY and CDR2 is SVGAGI. The CDR3 DNA reads as TGTGCCAGCCGAAAGACAGGGGGTTACAATGAGCAGTTCTTC. Translated, it gives CASRKTGGYNEQFF.

This chain joins TRBV28 and TRBJ1-5; D might be TRBD1 (5 bases). Trimming took 8 bases from V and 2 from J, leaving 13 bases between them. The CDR3 extends over 14 amino acids. Germline V gene lookup returns CDR1 MDHEN and CDR2 SYDVKM. CDR3 residues: CASLRGERNQPQHF. In nucleotides, the CDR3 is TGTGCCAGCTTGCGGGGGGAGCGCAATCAGCCCCAGCATTTT.

The chain is built from TRBV13 and TRBJ2-7; the match to TRBD1 covers 11 bases. CDR1 and CDR2 from the germline V gene are PRHDT and FYEKMQ (reference sequence). The CDR3 runs 16 residues. J was trimmed by 7 bases and V by 4 bases; bases with no gene match: 12. CDR3 in DNA: TGTGCCAGCAGCTCCTTGGGGGGACAGGGGGTGCGTGAGCAGTACTTC. Its translation: CASSSLGGQGVREQYF.